Below, 9 T cell receptor beta chains from the same sample are listed, as sequenced in a study of monozygotic twins with inflammatory bowel disease. From the 5' RACE reads, TCRdb lists one entry per CDR3 protein and no DNA. Reported are 400,000 or so distinct CDR3 sequences; the ten largest clones contain 2.4%. The sequenced sample was blood. The receptors derive from a human donor with ulcerative colitis or Crohn's disease, or a healthy co-twin of an affected twin (not recorded which).

The J gene is TRBJ2-2, the V gene TRBV11-3; the TRBD1 assignment by TCRdb is unverifiable without DNA. Germline CDR1 and CDR2: SGHNT and YENEEA. The CDR3 loop spans 14 amino acids. CDR3 residues: CASSDREATGELFF.

This sequence joins TRBV12-3 or TRBV12-4 and TRBJ1-1; TCRdb reports TRBD1, a call that lacks DNA to check it against. This CDR3 is 13 amino acids long. CDR3 residues: CASSQDRGLYAFF.

J is TRBJ1-2 and V is TRBV12-3 or TRBV12-4; without DNA, the TCRdb call of TRBD1 cannot be checked. The CDR3 runs to 15 residues. This CDR3 reads CASSLGGALNYGYTF.

The chain has TRBV6-5 and TRBJ1-1. Germline-derived CDR1 and CDR2 are MNHEY and SVGAGI. The CDR3 extends over 18 amino acids. The CDR3 is CASSSMAATPTTNTEAFF.

The rearrangement joins TRBV10-3 to TRBJ2-3. The CDR3 is made up of 13 amino acids. Germline V gene lookup returns CDR1 ENHRY and CDR2 SYGVKD. CDR3 in amino acids: CAISLGDSDTQYF.

V gene TRBV4-3 combines with J gene TRBJ2-3. Germline CDR1 reads LGHNA; CDR2 reads YSLEER. CDR3 length equals 17 residues. The CDR3 protein is CASSRVLSGYSTDTQYF.

This chain joins TRBV7-9 and TRBJ2-1; TCRdb's D call, TRBD1, is unchecked because there is no DNA. The germline V gene has CDR1 SEHNR and CDR2 FQNEAQ (reference sequence). The CDR3 sequence is 15 residues long. CDR3 sequence reads: CASSQFGGGSGEQFF.

The rearrangement uses TRBV20-1 and TRBJ2-4; TCRdb's assignment of TRBD2 cannot be checked, as there is no DNA. Per germline, CDR1 DFQATT and CDR2 SNEGSKA (reference sequence). The CDR3 sequence is 15 residues long. The CDR3 is CSAIRLAGGENIQYF.

This CDR3 reads CAVTGRLTDTQYF. This chain joins TRBV6-6 and TRBJ2-3; TCRdb lists TRBD1, though no DNA is available to test this call. Germline assignment: CDR1 MNHNY and CDR2 SVGAGI (reference sequence). The CDR3 extends over 13 amino acids.